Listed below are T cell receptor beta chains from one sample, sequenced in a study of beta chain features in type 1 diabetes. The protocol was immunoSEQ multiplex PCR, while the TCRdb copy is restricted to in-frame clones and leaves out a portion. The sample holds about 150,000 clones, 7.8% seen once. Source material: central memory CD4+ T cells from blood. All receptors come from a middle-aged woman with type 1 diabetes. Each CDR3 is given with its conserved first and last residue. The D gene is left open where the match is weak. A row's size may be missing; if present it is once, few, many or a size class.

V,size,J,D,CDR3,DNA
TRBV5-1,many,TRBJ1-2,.,CASSLVGEDGYTF,TGCGCCAGCAGCTTGGTGGGGGAGGATGGCTACACCTTC
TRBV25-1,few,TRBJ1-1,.,CASSESWGGMNTEAFF,TGTGCCAGCAGTGAATCCTGGGGCGGAATGAACACTGAAGCTTTCTTT
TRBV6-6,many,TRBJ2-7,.,CASSYSRLEQYF,TGTGCCAGCAGTTACTCGAGACTCGAGCAGTACTTC
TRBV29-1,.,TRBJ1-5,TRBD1,CSVGQGKGQPQHF,TGCAGCGTTGGACAGGGTAAGGGACAGCCCCAGCATTTT
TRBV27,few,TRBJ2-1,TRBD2,CASSSTSGSRNEQFF,TGTGCCAGCAGTTCCACTAGCGGGAGTCGTAATGAGCAGTTCTTC
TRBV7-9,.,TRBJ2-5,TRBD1,CASSQRIRTGHRETQYF,TGTGCCAGCAGCCAAAGAATAAGGACAGGCCATCGAGAGACCCAGTACTTC
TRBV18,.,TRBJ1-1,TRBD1,CASSPDQGAVTEAFF,TGTGCCAGCTCACCAGATCAGGGGGCGGTCACTGAAGCTTTCTTT
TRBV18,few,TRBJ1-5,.,CASSPPERINQPQHF,TGTGCCAGCTCACCACCTGAGAGAATTAATCAGCCCCAGCATTTT
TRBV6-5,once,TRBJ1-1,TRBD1,CASTQGAGMNTEAFF,TGTGCCAGCACACAGGGGGCGGGAATGAACACTGAAGCTTTCTTT
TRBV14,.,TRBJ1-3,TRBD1,CASSQPGTGAGNTIYF,TGTGCCAGCAGCCAACCCGGGACAGGGGCTGGAAACACCATATATTTT
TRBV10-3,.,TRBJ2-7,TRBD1,CAISQGADEQYF,TGTGCCATCAGTCAGGGGGCGGACGAGCAGTACTTC
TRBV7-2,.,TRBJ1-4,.,CASSFRGTNEKLFF,TGTGCCAGCAGCTTCAGGGGTACTAATGAAAAACTGTTTTTT
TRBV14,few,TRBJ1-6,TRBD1,CASSPMDRGRSPLHF,TGTGCCAGCAGCCCAATGGACAGGGGTCGTTCACCCCTCCACTTT
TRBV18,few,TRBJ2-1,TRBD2,CASSPPGTSFHEQFF,TGTGCCAGCTCACCACCGGGGACTAGCTTTCATGAGCAGTTCTTC
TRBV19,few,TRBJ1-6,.,CASSPTTPSRNSPLHF,TGTGCCAGTAGCCCGACAACCCCCTCAAGGAATTCACCCCTCCACTTT
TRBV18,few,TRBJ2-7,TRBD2,CASSGTSGGPYEQYF,TGTGCCAGCTCCGGGACTAGCGGAGGACCCTACGAGCAGTACTTC
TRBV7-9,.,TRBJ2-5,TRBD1,CASSLWGDRPPETQYF,TGTGCCAGCAGCTTATGGGGGGACAGGCCCCCAGAGACCCAGTACTTC
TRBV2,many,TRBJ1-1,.,CASIQREDTEAFF,TGTGCCAGCATCCAAAGGGAGGACACTGAAGCTTTCTTT
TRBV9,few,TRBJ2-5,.,CASSVGAKETQYF,TGTGCCAGCAGCGTAGGAGCGAAAGAGACCCAGTACTTC